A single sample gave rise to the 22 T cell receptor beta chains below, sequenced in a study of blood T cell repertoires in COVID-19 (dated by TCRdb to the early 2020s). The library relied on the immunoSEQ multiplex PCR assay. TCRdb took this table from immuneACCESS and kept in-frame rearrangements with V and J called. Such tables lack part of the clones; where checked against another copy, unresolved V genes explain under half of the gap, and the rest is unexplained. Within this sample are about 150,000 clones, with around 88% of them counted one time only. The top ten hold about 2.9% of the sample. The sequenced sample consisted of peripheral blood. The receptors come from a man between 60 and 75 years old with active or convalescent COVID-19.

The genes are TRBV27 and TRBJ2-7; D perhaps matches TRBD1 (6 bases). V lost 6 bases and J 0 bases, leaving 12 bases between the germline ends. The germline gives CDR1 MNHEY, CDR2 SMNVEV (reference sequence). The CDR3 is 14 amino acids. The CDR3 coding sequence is TGTGCCAGCAGGCTAGGGGGTAGCTCCTACGAGCAGTACTTC. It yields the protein CASRLGGSSYEQYF.

The CDR3 loop reads CASGRTGDFMGEQFF. As DNA, the CDR3 is TGTGCCAGCGGCCGGACAGGGGATTTCATGGGAGAGCAGTTCTTC. The chain links TRBV7-3 to TRBJ2-1; the match to TRBD1 covers 9 bases. CDR3 size: 15 residues. CDR1 and CDR2 from the germline V gene are SGHTA and FQGTGA. V lost 8 bases and J lost 10; bases outside the gene matches: 15.

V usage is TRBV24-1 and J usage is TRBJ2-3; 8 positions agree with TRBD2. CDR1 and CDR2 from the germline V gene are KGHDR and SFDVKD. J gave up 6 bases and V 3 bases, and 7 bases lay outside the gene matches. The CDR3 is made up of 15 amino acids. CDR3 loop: CATSDPQGGRDTQYF. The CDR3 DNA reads TGTGCCACCAGTGATCCACAGGGCGGGAGGGATACGCAGTATTTT.

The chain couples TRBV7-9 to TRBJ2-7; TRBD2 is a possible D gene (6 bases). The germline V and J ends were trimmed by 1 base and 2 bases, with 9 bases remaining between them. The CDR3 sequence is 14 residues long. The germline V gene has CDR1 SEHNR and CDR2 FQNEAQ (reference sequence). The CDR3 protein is CASSLGGDTYEQYF. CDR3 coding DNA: TGTGCCAGCAGCTTAGGCGGGGATACCTACGAGCAGTACTTC.

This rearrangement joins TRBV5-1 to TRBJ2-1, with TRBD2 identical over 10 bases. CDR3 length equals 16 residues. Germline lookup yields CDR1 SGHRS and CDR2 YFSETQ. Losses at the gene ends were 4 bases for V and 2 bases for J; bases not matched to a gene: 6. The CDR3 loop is CASSPSSGGAYNEQFF. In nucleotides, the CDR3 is TGCGCCAGCAGCCCGTCCAGCGGGGGGGCCTACAATGAGCAGTTCTTC.

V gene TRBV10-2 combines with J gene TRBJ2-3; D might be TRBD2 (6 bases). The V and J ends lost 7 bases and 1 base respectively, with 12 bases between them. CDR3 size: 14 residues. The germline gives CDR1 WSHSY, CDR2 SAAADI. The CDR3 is CASNRRGGTDTQYF. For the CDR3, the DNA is TGCGCCAGCAATAGGCGGGGCGGCACAGATACGCAGTATTTT.

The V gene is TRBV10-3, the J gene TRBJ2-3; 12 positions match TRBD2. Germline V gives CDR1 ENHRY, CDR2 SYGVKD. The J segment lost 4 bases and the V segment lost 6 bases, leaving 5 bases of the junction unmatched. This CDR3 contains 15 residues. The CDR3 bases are TGTGCCATCAGGGCTAGCGGGGGGGCCTCAGATACGCAGTATTTT. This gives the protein CAIRASGGASDTQYF.

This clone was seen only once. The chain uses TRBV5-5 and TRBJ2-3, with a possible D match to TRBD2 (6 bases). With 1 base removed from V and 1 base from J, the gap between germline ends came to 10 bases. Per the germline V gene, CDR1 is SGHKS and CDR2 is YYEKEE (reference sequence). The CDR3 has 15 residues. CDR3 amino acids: CASSLSSSGTDTQYF. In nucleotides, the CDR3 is TGTGCCAGCAGCTTGTCGTCTAGCGGCACAGATACGCAGTATTTT.

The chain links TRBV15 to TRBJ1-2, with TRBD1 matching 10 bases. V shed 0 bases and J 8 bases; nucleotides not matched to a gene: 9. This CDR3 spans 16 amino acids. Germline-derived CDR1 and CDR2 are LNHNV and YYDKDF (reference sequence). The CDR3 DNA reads TGTGCCACCAGCAGAGAGGTCGGGACAGGGGTTTTAGGCTACACCTTC. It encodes CATSREVGTGVLGYTF.

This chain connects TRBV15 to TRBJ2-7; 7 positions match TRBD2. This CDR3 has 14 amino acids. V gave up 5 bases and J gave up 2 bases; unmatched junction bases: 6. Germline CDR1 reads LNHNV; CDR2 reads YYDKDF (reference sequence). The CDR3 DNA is TGTGCCACCAGCCCGACGGGGGGTCCCTACGAGCAGTACTTC. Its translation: CATSPTGGPYEQYF. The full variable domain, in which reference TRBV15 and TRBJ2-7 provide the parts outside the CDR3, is DAMVIQNPRYQVTQFGKPVTLSCSQTLNHNVMYWYQQKSSQAPKLLFHYYDKDFNNEADTPDNFQSRRPNTSFCFLDIRSPGLGDTAMYLCATSPTGGPYEQYFGPGTRLTVT.

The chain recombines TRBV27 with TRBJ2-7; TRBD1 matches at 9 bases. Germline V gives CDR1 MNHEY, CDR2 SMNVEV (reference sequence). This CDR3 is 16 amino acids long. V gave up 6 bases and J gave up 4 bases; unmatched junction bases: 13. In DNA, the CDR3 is TGTGCCAGCAGAGTCTCCGGGACAGGGATTAGGTACGAGCAGTACTTC. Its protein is CASRVSGTGIRYEQYF.

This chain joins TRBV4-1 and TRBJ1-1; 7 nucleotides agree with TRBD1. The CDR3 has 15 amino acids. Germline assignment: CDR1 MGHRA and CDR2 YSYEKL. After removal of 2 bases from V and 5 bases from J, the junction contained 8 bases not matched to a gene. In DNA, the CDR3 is TGCGCCAGCAGCCAACCAGACAGGGATTTGACTGAAGCTTTCTTT. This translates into CASSQPDRDLTEAFF.

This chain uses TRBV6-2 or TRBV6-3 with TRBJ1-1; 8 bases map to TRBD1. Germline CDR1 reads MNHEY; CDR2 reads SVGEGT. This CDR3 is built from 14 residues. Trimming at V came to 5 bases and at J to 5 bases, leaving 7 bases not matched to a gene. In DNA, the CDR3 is TGTGCCAGCAGTAAAGACAGGGGTTTGACTGAAGCTTTCTTT. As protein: CASSKDRGLTEAFF.

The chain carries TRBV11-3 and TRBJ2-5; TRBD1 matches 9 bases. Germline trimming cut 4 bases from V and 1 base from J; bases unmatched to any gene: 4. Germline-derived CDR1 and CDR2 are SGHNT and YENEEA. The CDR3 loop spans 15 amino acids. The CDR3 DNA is TGTGCCAGCAGCTCGGACAGGGGTCCCCAAGAGACCCAGTACTTC. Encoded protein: CASSSDRGPQETQYF. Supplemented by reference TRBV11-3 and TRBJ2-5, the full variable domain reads EAGVVQSPRYKIIEKKQPVAFWCNPISGHNTLYWYLQNLGQGPELLIRYENEEAVDDSQLPKDRFSAERLKGVDSTLKIQPAELGDSAVYLCASSSDRGPQETQYFGPGTRLLVL.

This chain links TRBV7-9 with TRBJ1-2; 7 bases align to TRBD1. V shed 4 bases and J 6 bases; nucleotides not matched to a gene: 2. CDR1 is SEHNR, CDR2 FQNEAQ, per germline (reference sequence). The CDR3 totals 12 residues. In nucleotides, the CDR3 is TGTGCCAGCAGCTGGGGACAGCATGGCTACACCTTC. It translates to CASSWGQHGYTF.

In DNA form, the CDR3 reads TGTGCCTGGAGTTTAAGATTGACAGGGGGGTATGGCTACACCTTC. Encoded protein: CAWSLRLTGGYGYTF. The chain employs TRBV30 and TRBJ1-2, with 9 bases fitting TRBD1. There are 15 residues in the CDR3. V lost 2 bases and J lost 5; bases outside the gene matches: 9. Germline-derived CDR1 and CDR2 are GTSNPN and SVGIG (reference sequence).

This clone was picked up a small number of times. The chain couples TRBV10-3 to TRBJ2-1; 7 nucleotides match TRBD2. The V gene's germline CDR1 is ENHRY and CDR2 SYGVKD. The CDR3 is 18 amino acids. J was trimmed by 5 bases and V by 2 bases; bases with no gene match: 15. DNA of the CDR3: TGTGCCATCAGTGAGCCGAGGGGCTTGGCGGGAGTGCACAATGAGCAGTTCTTC. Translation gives CAISEPRGLAGVHNEQFF.

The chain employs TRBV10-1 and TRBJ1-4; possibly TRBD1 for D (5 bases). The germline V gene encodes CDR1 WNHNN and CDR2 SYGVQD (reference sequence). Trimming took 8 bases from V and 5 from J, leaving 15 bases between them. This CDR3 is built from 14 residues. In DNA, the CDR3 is TGCGCCAGCCACAACCAGGGCAAAAATGAAAAACTGTTTTTT. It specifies CASHNQGKNEKLFF.

This CDR3 reads CASSPGESGNTIYF. The DNA of the CDR3 is TGTGCCAGCAGTCCAGGGGAGTCTGGAAACACCATATATTTT. The V gene is TRBV2, the J gene TRBJ1-3; D possibly corresponds to TRBD1 (6 bases). Germline V gene sequence: CDR1 SNHLY, CDR2 FYNNEI. The CDR3 totals 14 residues. V shed 5 bases and J shed 1 base, with 9 bases lying between them. The variable domain in full, with the rest retrieved from reference TRBV2 and TRBJ1-3, is EPEVTQTPSHQVTQMGQEVILRCVPISNHLYFYWYRQILGQKVEFLVSFYNNEISEKSEIFDDQFSVERPDGSNFTLKIRSTKLEDSAMYFCASSPGESGNTIYFGEGSWLTVV.

DNA of the CDR3: TGTGCCAGCAGCTTGATAGCGGGAGGGCCGACAGATACGCAGTATTTT. This codes for CASSLIAGGPTDTQYF. This chain joins TRBV11-2 and TRBJ2-3; 11 bases fit TRBD2. The CDR3 contains 16 residues. Per germline, CDR1 SGHAT and CDR2 FQNNGV. V shed 3 bases, J shed 3 bases, and the junction held 5 bases outside the gene matches.

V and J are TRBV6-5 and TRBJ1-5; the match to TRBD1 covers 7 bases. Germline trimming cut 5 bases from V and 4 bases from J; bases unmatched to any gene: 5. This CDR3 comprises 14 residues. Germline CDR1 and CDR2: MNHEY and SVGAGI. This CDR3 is CASSRQGGNQPQHF. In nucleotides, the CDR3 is TGTGCCAGCAGTCGACAGGGCGGGAATCAGCCCCAGCATTTT.

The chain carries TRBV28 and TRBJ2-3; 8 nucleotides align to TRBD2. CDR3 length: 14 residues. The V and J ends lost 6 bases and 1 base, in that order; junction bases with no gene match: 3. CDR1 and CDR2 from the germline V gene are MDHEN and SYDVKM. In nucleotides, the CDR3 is TGTGCCAGCAGCCCAGCGGGGGGCACAGATACGCAGTATTTT. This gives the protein CASSPAGGTDTQYF.